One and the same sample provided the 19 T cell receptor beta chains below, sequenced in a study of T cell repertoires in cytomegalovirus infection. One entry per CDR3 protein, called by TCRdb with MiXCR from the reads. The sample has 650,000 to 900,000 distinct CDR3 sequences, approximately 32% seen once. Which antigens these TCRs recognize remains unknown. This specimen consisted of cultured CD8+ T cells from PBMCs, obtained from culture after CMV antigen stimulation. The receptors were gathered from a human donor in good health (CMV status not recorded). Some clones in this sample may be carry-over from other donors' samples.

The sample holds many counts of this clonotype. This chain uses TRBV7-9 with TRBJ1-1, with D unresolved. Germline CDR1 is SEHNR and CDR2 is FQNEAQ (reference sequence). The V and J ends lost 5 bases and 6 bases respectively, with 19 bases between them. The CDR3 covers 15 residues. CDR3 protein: CASSPQGSGWPEAFF. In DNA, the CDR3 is TGTGCCAGCAGCCCCCAAGGCTCGGGGTGGCCTGAAGCTTTCTTT.

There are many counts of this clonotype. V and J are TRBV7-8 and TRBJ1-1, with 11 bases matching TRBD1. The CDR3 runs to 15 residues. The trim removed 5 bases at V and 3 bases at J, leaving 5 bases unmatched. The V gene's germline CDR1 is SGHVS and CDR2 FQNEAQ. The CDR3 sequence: CASSNRTGGYTEAFF. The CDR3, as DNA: TGTGCCAGCAGCAACCGGACAGGGGGCTACACTGAAGCTTTCTTT.

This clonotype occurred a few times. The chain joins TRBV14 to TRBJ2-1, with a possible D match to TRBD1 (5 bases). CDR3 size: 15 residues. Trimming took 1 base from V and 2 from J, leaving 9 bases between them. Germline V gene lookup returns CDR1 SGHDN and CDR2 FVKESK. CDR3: CASSQVQGPYNEQFF. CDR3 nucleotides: TGTGCCAGCAGCCAAGTTCAGGGCCCCTACAATGAGCAGTTCTTC.

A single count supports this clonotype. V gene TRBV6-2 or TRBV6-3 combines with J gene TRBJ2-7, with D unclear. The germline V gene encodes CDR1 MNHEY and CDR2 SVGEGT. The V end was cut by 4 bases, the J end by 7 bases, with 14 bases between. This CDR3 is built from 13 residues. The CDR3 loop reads CASSSRQAWEQYV. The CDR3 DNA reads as TGTGCCAGCAGTTCGAGACAAGCTTGGGAGCAGTACGTC.

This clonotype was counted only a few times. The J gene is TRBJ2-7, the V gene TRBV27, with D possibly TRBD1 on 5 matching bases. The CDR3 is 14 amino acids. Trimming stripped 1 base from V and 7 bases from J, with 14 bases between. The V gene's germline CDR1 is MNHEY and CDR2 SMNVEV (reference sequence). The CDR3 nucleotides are TGTGCCAGCAGTTTATTGGCAGGGCTCGGGGAGCAGTACGTC. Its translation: CASSLLAGLGEQYV.

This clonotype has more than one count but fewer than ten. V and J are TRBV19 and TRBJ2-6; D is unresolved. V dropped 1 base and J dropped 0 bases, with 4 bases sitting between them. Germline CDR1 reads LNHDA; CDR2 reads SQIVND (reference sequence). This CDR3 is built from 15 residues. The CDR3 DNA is TGTGCCAGTAGTATAGGACCCTCTGGGGCCAACGTCCTGACTTTC. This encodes CASSIGPSGANVLTF. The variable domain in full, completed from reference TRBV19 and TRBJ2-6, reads DGGITQSPKYLFRKEGQNVTLSCEQNLNHDAMYWYRQDPGQGLRLIYYSQIVNDFQKGDIAEGYSVSREKKESFPLTVTSAQKNPTAFYLCASSIGPSGANVLTFGAGSRLTVL.

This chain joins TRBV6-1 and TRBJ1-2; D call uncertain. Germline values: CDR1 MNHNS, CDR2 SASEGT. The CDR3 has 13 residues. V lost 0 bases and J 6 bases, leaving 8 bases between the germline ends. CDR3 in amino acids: CASSEASGNGYTF. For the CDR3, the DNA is TGTGCCAGCAGTGAAGCGTCCGGTAATGGCTACACCTTC.

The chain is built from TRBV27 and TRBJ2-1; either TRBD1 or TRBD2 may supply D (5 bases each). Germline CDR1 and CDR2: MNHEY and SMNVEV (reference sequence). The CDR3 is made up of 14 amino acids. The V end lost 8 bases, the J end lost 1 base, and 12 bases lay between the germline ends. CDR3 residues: CASARGSSYNEQFF. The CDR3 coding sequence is TGTGCCAGCGCGAGGGGCTCATCCTACAATGAGCAGTTCTTC.

The CDR3 bases are TGTGCCACCAGCAGAGATCGGGTAGCGGGGGAAGAGACCCAGTACTTC. Encoded protein: CATSRDRVAGEETQYF. The chain uses TRBV15 and TRBJ2-5; 9 nucleotides agree with TRBD2. Germline-derived CDR1 and CDR2 are LNHNV and YYDKDF (reference sequence). The CDR3 spans 16 residues. V lost 0 bases to trimming and J lost 3 bases; unmatched junction nucleotides: 5.

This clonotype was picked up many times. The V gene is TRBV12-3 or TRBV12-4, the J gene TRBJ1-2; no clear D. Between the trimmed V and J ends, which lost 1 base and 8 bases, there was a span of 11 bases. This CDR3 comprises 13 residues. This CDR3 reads CASSLGQAAGYTF. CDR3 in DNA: TGTGCCAGCAGTTTAGGGCAGGCCGCGGGCTACACCTTC.

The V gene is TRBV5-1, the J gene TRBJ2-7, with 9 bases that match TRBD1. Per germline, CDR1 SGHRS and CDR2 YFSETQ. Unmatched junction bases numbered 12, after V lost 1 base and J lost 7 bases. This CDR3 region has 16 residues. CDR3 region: CASSLTQGAQRREQYF. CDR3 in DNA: TGCGCCAGCAGCTTGACACAGGGGGCGCAGAGGAGGGAGCAGTACTTC.

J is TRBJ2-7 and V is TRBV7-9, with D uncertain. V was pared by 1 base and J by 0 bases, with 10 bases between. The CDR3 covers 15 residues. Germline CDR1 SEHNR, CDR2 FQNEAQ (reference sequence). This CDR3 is CASSLVGRSSYEQYV. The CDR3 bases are TGTGCCAGCAGCTTAGTAGGCCGGAGCTCCTACGAGCAGTACGTC.

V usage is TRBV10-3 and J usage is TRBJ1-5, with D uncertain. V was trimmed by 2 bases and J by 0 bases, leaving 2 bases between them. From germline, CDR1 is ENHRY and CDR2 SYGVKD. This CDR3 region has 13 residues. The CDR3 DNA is TGTGCCATCAGTGAGGATAGCAATCAGCCCCAGCATTTT. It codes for CAISEDSNQPQHF.

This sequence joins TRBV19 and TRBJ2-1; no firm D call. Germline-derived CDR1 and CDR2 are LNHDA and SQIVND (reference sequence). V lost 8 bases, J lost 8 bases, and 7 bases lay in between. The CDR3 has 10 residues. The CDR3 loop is CASARDEQFF. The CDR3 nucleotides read TGTGCCAGTGCTCGTGATGAGCAGTTCTTC.

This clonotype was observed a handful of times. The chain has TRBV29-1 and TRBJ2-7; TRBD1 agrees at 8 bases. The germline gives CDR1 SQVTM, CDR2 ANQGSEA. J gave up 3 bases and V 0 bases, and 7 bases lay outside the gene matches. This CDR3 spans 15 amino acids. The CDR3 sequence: CSVEEDRGGHYEQYV. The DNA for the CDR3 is TGCAGCGTTGAAGAAGACAGGGGAGGACACTACGAGCAGTACGTC.

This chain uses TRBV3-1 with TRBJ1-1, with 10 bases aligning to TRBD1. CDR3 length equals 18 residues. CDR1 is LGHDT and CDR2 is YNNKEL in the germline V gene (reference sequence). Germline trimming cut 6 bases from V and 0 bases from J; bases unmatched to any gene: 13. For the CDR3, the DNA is TGTGCCAGCAGACCAGAGGGACAGGGGCGATACATGAACACTGAAGCTTTCTTT. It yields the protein CASRPEGQGRYMNTEAFF.

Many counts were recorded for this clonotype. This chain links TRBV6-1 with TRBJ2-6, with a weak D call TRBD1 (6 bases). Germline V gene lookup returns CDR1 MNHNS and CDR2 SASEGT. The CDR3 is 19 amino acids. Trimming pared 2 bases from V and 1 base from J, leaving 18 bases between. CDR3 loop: CASSESPGHLVSGANVLTF. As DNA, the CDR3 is TGTGCCAGCAGTGAATCGCCGGGACATCTAGTTTCTGGGGCCAACGTCCTGACTTTC.

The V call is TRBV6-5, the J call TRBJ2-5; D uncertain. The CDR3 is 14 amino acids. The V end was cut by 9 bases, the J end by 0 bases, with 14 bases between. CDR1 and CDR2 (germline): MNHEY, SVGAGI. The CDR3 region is CASGMQRYQETQYF. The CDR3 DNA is TGTGCCAGTGGTATGCAAAGGTACCAAGAGACCCAGTACTTC.

The CDR3 sequence: CATDGGGGFDYGYTF. CDR3 in DNA: TGTGCCACCGACGGAGGGGGCGGATTCGACTATGGCTACACCTTC. The chain joins TRBV10-3 to TRBJ1-2; 7 nucleotides match TRBD1. The CDR3 is 15 amino acids. V trimming: 10 bases; J trimming: 3 bases; junction bases outside the gene matches: 14. CDR1 and CDR2 (germline): ENHRY, SYGVKD.